Listed here are 2 T cell receptor beta chains from one sample, sequenced in a study of shared clonotypes between healthy human individuals. Method: immunoSEQ multiplex PCR; TCRdb's copy keeps in-frame clones and lacks some. Of over a million clones detected, 98% appear once; the ten largest clones hold about 0.45%. Material for sequencing was naive CD4+ T cells sorted from blood. Subset defined: CD45RA+ positively selected. These receptors were obtained from a man under 40 in good health.

This chain uses TRBV21-1 with TRBJ2-2. TRBV21-1 is designated a pseudogene. This CDR3 contains 16 residues. The CDR3 reads CASSSSTTLNTGELFF. DNA for the CDR3: TGTGCCAGCAGCTCCTCCACGACCCTGAACACCGGGGAGCTGTTTTTT.

The chain joins TRBV9 to TRBJ2-5, with D uncertain. Trimming left V 4 bases short and J 0 bases short, with 10 bases between. Germline values: CDR1 SGDLS, CDR2 YYNGEE. The CDR3 is made up of 14 amino acids. CDR3 nucleotides: TGTGCCAGCAGCTCTAGTACGTACCAAGAGACCCAGTACTTC. Its protein product is CASSSSTYQETQYF.